One and the same sample provided the 15 T cell receptor beta chains below, sequenced in a study of identifying expanded T cells in peripheral blood (dated by TCRdb to the late 2010s). Library preparation employed the immunoSEQ multiplex PCR assay. TCRdb carries this immuneACCESS record with in-frame sequences only. Its versions omit some clonotypes, under half of them owing to an unresolved V gene in the studies checked, with the rest unexplained. The table for this sample lists some 96,000 clones; approximately 88% of them were counted only once. The top ten hold about 5.5% of the sample. Material for sequencing was blood. Receptors originate from a person aged 18 to 70 in good health.

The chain recombines TRBV7-9 with TRBJ1-2; maybe TRBD1 (5 bases). The CDR3 has 14 amino acids. CDR1 SEHNR and CDR2 FQNEAQ come from the germline V gene (reference sequence). Trimming removed 4 bases from V and 8 bases from J, with 17 bases in between. In DNA form, the CDR3 reads TGTGCCAGCAGCTGGGGCGACTCCCTGTCGGGCTACACCTTC. This codes for CASSWGDSLSGYTF.

The chain employs TRBV13 and TRBJ2-7; 13 bases line up with TRBD2. CDR1 and CDR2 (germline): PRHDT, FYEKMQ (reference sequence). This CDR3 region has 13 residues. The V segment lost 6 bases and the J segment 12 bases; nucleotides outside the gene matches: 8. CDR3 bases: TGTGCCAGCAGTCGTGGACTAGCGGGGGCTGCGTACTTC. Its protein product is CASSRGLAGAAYF.

V is TRBV4-2 and J is TRBJ1-2; 9 positions agree with TRBD1. The J segment lost 4 bases and the V segment lost 0 bases, leaving 3 bases of the junction unmatched. This CDR3 comprises 15 residues. Germline V gene lookup returns CDR1 LGHNA and CDR2 YNFKEQ. CDR3 region: CASSQETTGGYGYTF. The CDR3 nucleotides are TGTGCCAGCAGCCAAGAGACGACAGGGGGCTATGGCTACACCTTC.

The chain joins TRBV15 to TRBJ1-1; 10 nucleotides line up with TRBD1. CDR1 is LNHNV and CDR2 is YYDKDF in the germline V gene (reference sequence). V was clipped by 0 bases and J by 9 bases; unmatched bases: 10. CDR3 length equals 16 residues. In DNA form, the CDR3 reads TGTGCCACCAGCAGAGACCGACAGGGGGCGAAATTTCAAGCTTTCTTT. Amino acid sequence: CATSRDRQGAKFQAFF.

This chain joins TRBV7-8 and TRBJ2-5, with 7 bases lining up with TRBD2. CDR1 is SGHVS and CDR2 is FQNEAQ in the germline V gene. This CDR3 comprises 15 residues. Trimming removed 3 bases from V and 1 base from J; junction bases left unmatched: 5. CDR3 in amino acids: CASSLRAGTQETQYF. Here the CDR3 DNA reads TGTGCCAGCAGCTTGAGAGCGGGAACCCAAGAGACCCAGTACTTC.

The chain employs TRBV11-2 and TRBJ2-5; TRBD2 matches at 9 bases. This CDR3 has 19 amino acids. V shed 0 bases and J 4 bases; nucleotides not matched to a gene: 15. Germline V gene data show CDR1 as SGHAT and CDR2 as FQNNGV. The CDR3 here is CASSLDGEDLSGSGETQYF. CDR3 DNA: TGTGCCAGCAGCTTAGATGGTGAAGATCTTAGCGGGAGTGGAGAGACCCAGTACTTC.

V usage is TRBV5-1 and J usage is TRBJ2-7, with TRBD1 matching over 9 bases. CDR1 SGHRS and CDR2 YFSETQ come from the germline V gene. The V gene end was trimmed by 2 bases and the J gene end by 2 bases; junction bases not matched to a gene: 8. There are 16 residues in the CDR3. This chain's CDR3 is CASSFGRDRATYEQYF. CDR3 in DNA: TGCGCCAGCAGCTTCGGCCGGGACAGGGCAACCTACGAGCAGTACTTC.

The chain recombines TRBV30 with TRBJ1-3; D remains ambiguous. V was pared by 0 bases and J by 0 bases, with 12 bases between. The V gene's germline CDR1 is GTSNPN and CDR2 SVGIG (reference sequence). This CDR3 is 16 amino acids long. The CDR3 DNA sequence: TGTGCCTGGAGTGTGAGGAGTGTGGGCTCTGGAAACACCATATATTTT. Its translation: CAWSVRSVGSGNTIYF.

The chain uses TRBV6-1 and TRBJ2-7; a weak D match, TRBD2 (7 bases). The CDR3 totals 13 residues. V shed 7 bases and J shed 2 bases, with 12 bases lying between them. Germline V gene sequence: CDR1 MNHNS, CDR2 SASEGT. The CDR3 loop reads CASTEGGAYEQYF. The CDR3 nucleotides are TGTGCCAGCACCGAAGGGGGGGCCTACGAGCAGTACTTC.

The rearrangement joins TRBV11-3 to TRBJ1-3; D ambiguous. Germline lookup yields CDR1 SGHNT and CDR2 YENEEA. Trimming pared 3 bases from V and 3 bases from J, leaving 12 bases between. CDR3 length: 15 residues. For the CDR3, the DNA is TGTGCCAGCAGCTTTGGGCCGTCGATTGGAAACACCATATATTTT. Its protein product is CASSFGPSIGNTIYF.

The chain has TRBV4-2 and TRBJ2-7, with TRBD2 matching over 9 bases. Unmatched junction bases numbered 5, after V lost 0 bases and J lost 2 bases. The germline gives CDR1 LGHNA, CDR2 YNFKEQ. The CDR3 extends over 16 amino acids. The CDR3 nucleotides read TGTGCCAGCAGCCAAGATCTGACTAGCGGAGCCTACGAGCAGTACTTC. It translates to CASSQDLTSGAYEQYF.

This rearrangement joins TRBV30 to TRBJ1-2; D gene unclear. The CDR3 is made up of 14 amino acids. Trimming took off 5 bases at V and 0 bases at J, with 13 bases between the two ends. Germline lookup yields CDR1 GTSNPN and CDR2 SVGIG (reference sequence). CDR3 bases: TGTGCCTGGGGGTATGACGCAGCTAACTATGGCTACACCTTC. Translating gives CAWGYDAANYGYTF.

This chain's CDR3 is CASSLGGQVIYEQYF. The CDR3 DNA is TGTGCCAGCAGCTTAGGGGGACAGGTGATCTACGAGCAGTACTTC. The chain carries TRBV7-9 and TRBJ2-7; 8 bases map to TRBD1. This CDR3 region has 15 residues. J was trimmed by 3 bases and V by 1 base; bases with no gene match: 5. Germline loops: CDR1 SEHNR, CDR2 FQNEAQ (reference sequence).

This chain joins TRBV7-9 and TRBJ2-3; TRBD2 agrees at 11 bases. Germline CDR1 and CDR2: SEHNR and FQNEAQ (reference sequence). V was pared by 10 bases and J by 2 bases, with 11 bases of the junction left unmatched. The CDR3 length is 16 residues. CDR3 in amino acids: CATHLLAGDLTDTQYF. CDR3 sequence (DNA): TGTGCCACTCATCTACTAGCGGGGGACCTCACAGATACGCAGTATTTT. The complete variable domain, with remaining parts taken from reference TRBV7-9 and TRBJ2-3, reads DTGVSQNPRHKITKRGQNVTFRCDPISEHNRLYWYRQTLGQGPEFLTYFQNEAQLEKSRLLSDRFSAERPKGSFSTLEIQRTEQGDSAMYLCATHLLAGDLTDTQYFGPGTRLTVL.

V gene TRBV7-9 combines with J gene TRBJ1-5, with a weak D call TRBD1 (6 bases). Trimming pared 1 base from V and 5 bases from J, leaving 12 bases between. The length of the CDR3 is 15 residues. Germline CDR1 and CDR2: SEHNR and FQNEAQ (reference sequence). CDR3 sequence reads: CASSLGGAGDQPQHF. The CDR3 nucleotides are TGTGCCAGCAGCTTAGGGGGGGCTGGGGATCAGCCCCAGCATTTT. The whole variable domain, remainder taken from reference TRBV7-9 and TRBJ1-5, is DTGVSQNPRHKITKRGQNVTFRCDPISEHNRLYWYRQTLGQGPEFLTYFQNEAQLEKSRLLSDRFSAERPKGSFSTLEIQRTEQGDSAMYLCASSLGGAGDQPQHFGDGTRLSIL.